A single sample is the source of the 31 T cell receptor beta chains below, sequenced in a study of T cell responses to AZD1222 COVID-19 vaccine. Libraries were prepared by immunoSEQ multiplex PCR; TCRdb keeps only in-frame clonotypes and omits some of them. The data contain approximately 79,000 clones, 80% to 90% of them seen just once; the ten biggest clones take up about 15%. Source: peripheral blood, taken on day 0 of AZD1222 vaccination. The receptors here all came from an adult in good health.

The V and J genes are TRBV12-3 or TRBV12-4 and TRBJ1-5, with unresolved D. The CDR3 covers 12 residues. Trimming removed 6 bases at V and 4 bases at J, with 7 bases between. This chain's CDR3 is CASRSRNQPQHF. The DNA of the CDR3 is TGTGCCAGCAGATCAAGAAATCAGCCCCAGCATTTT.

The chain links TRBV15 to TRBJ2-1; 16 nucleotides match TRBD2. V lost 1 base, J lost 3 bases, and 6 bases stayed unmatched. The CDR3 length is 19 residues. Germline values: CDR1 LNHNV, CDR2 YYDKDF (reference sequence). The CDR3 DNA is TGTGCCACCAGCAGAGCGGGACTAGCGGGAGGGCCGGGCTACAATGAGCAGTTCTTC. Amino acids: CATSRAGLAGGPGYNEQFF.

The rearrangement links TRBV4-1 to TRBJ2-4; D may be TRBD1 (6 bases). The CDR3 extends over 16 amino acids. Trimming removed 0 bases at V and 10 bases at J, with 19 bases between. The germline gives CDR1 MGHRA, CDR2 YSYEKL. The CDR3 here is CASSQEPGDVGAIQYF. CDR3 sequence (DNA): TGCGCCAGCAGCCAAGAACCAGGGGATGTCGGCGCAATTCAGTACTTC.

The chain recombines TRBV5-8 with TRBJ1-5, with unresolved D. V lost 0 bases and J lost 1, with 5 bases in between. This CDR3 spans 14 amino acids. Germline-derived CDR1 and CDR2 are SGHTS and YDEGEE. The CDR3 here is CASSLVESNQPQHF. The CDR3 bases are TGTGCCAGCAGCTTGGTGGAGAGCAATCAGCCCCAGCATTTT.

The chain links TRBV19 to TRBJ1-2; 8 bases match TRBD1. CDR1 LNHDA and CDR2 SQIVND come from the germline V gene (reference sequence). The CDR3 runs to 15 residues. V lost 3 bases and J lost 5; bases outside the gene matches: 8. The CDR3 loop is CASSIGTGGGYGYTF. The CDR3 nucleotides are TGTGCCAGTAGTATCGGGACAGGAGGGGGATATGGCTACACCTTC.

The chain joins TRBV19 to TRBJ1-5; possibly TRBD1 for D (6 bases). Between the trimmed V and J ends, which lost 3 bases and 4 bases, there was a span of 16 bases. The CDR3 covers 16 residues. Looked up from germline, CDR1 is LNHDA and CDR2 is SQIVND (reference sequence). In DNA form, the CDR3 reads TGTGCCAGTAGTATCGGTGGAGGGGGGCATAATCAGCCCCAGCATTTT. Residues: CASSIGGGGHNQPQHF.

This chain links TRBV18 with TRBJ2-1; 7 positions match TRBD1. Germline V lookup: CDR1 KGHSH, CDR2 LQKENI. This CDR3 is built from 15 residues. Trimming at V came to 3 bases and at J to 7 bases, leaving 9 bases not matched to a gene. The chain's CDR3 is CASSPNKGTENEQFF. CDR3 bases: TGTGCCAGCTCACCCAACAAGGGGACAGAAAATGAGCAGTTCTTC.

The genes are TRBV27 and TRBJ2-1, with D possibly matching TRBD2 (6 bases). Per germline, CDR1 MNHEY and CDR2 SMNVEV (reference sequence). This CDR3 region has 15 residues. The V gene lost 6 bases and the J gene lost 0 bases, with 12 bases spanning the gap. The CDR3 protein is CASRAPGSSYNEQFF. The CDR3 DNA reads as TGTGCCAGCAGGGCCCCCGGGAGCTCCTACAATGAGCAGTTCTTC.

The rearrangement links TRBV2 to TRBJ2-7; 8 bases map to TRBD2. Germline CDR1 SNHLY, CDR2 FYNNEI. The trim removed 2 bases at V and 2 bases at J, leaving 2 bases unmatched. This CDR3 spans 14 amino acids. CDR3 in amino acids: CASSEQTSAYEQYF. Written as DNA, the CDR3 is TGTGCCAGCAGTGAACAGACTAGCGCCTACGAGCAGTACTTC.

The chain links TRBV5-1 to TRBJ1-1; 7 positions agree with TRBD1. Germline V gives CDR1 SGHRS, CDR2 YFSETQ. The V gene end was trimmed by 2 bases and the J gene end by 3 bases; junction bases not matched to a gene: 7. CDR3 length: 15 amino acids. CDR3 DNA: TGCGCCAGCAGCTTAGCCGACAGGGACGACACTGAAGCTTTCTTT. This sequence encodes CASSLADRDDTEAFF. The variable domain in full, with the rest retrieved from reference TRBV5-1 and TRBJ1-1, is KAGVTQTPRYLIKTRGQQVTLSCSPISGHRSVSWYQQTPGQGLQFLFEYFSETQRNKGNFPGRFSGRQFSNSRSEMNVSTLELGDSALYLCASSLADRDDTEAFFGQGTRLTVV.

The chain has TRBV6-5 and TRBJ2-2; D gene unclear. Germline V gene data show CDR1 as MNHEY and CDR2 as SVGAGI. The CDR3 sequence is 16 residues long. The V and J ends lost 4 bases and 3 bases respectively, with 15 bases between them. The CDR3 region has the DNA TGTGCCAGCAGTTCGGACCCTACCCTCTACACCGGGGAGCTGTTTTTT. Encoded protein: CASSSDPTLYTGELFF.

CDR3 protein: CASSQGGVRELVEQYF. CDR3 DNA: TGCGCCAGCAGCCAAGGAGGGGTACGGGAATTGGTCGAGCAGTACTTC. The rearrangement joins TRBV4-1 to TRBJ2-7; D might be TRBD1 or TRBD2, each matching 5 bases. This CDR3 contains 16 residues. From germline, CDR1 is MGHRA and CDR2 YSYEKL. The V end was cut by 1 base, the J end by 6 bases, with 19 bases between.

The chain is built from TRBV5-1 and TRBJ2-5; D gene ambiguous. Germline V gene lookup returns CDR1 SGHRS and CDR2 YFSETQ. The ends were cut back, 0 bases at V and 2 bases at J, with 8 bases in the middle. The CDR3 has 14 residues. Here the CDR3 DNA reads TGCGCCAGCAGCTTGGGACGGCCACAAGAGACCCAGTACTTC. Protein sequence: CASSLGRPQETQYF.

V gene TRBV6-6 combines with J gene TRBJ2-1; 7 positions match TRBD2. V gave up 6 bases and J gave up 6 bases; unmatched junction bases: 5. The CDR3 spans 13 residues. CDR1 MNHNY and CDR2 SVGAGI come from the germline V gene (reference sequence). The DNA for the CDR3 is TGTGCCAGCAGAGGCGGGGGAGGCAATGAGCAGTTCTTC. It translates to CASRGGGGNEQFF.

The chain employs TRBV7-2 and TRBJ2-7, with TRBD2 matching 7 bases. CDR3 size: 16 residues. V gave up 0 bases and J gave up 0 bases; unmatched junction bases: 5. Germline V gene sequence: CDR1 SGHTA, CDR2 FQGNSA. CDR3 protein: CASSLAVASGSYEQYF. CDR3 bases: TGTGCCAGCAGCTTAGCGGTGGCTAGCGGCTCCTACGAGCAGTACTTC.

This rearrangement joins TRBV27 to TRBJ1-2; D is perhaps TRBD1 (6 bases). CDR1 MNHEY and CDR2 SMNVEV come from the germline V gene (reference sequence). V dropped 3 bases and J dropped 6 bases, with 11 bases sitting between them. The CDR3 is made up of 13 amino acids. The CDR3 nucleotides are TGTGCCAGCAGTTTCCGGGGACATCATGGCTACACCTTC. Residues: CASSFRGHHGYTF.

The chain carries TRBV12-3 or TRBV12-4 and TRBJ2-5; no firm D call. V lost 7 bases to trimming and J lost 5 bases, with 8 bases between them. The CDR3 consists of 11 residues. The CDR3 sequence is CASTMGETQYF. For the CDR3, the DNA is TGTGCCAGCACTATGGGGGAGACCCAGTACTTC.

In its sample, this clone was seen once. The gene calls are TRBV7-9 and TRBJ2-5; the D gene could be TRBD1 or TRBD2 (5 bases each). There are 13 residues in the CDR3. Germline-derived CDR1 and CDR2 are SEHNR and FQNEAQ (reference sequence). V was clipped by 3 bases and J by 6 bases, with 11 bases between them. Here the CDR3 reads CASSFFGGKTQYF. CDR3 in DNA: TGTGCCAGCAGCTTTTTTGGGGGAAAGACCCAGTACTTC.

This clone has just one count. The CDR3 is CASSVGTAPTETQYF. CDR3 DNA: TGTGCCAGCAGCGTAGGAACCGCTCCCACGGAGACCCAGTACTTC. The chain is built from TRBV9 and TRBJ2-5; no firm D call. Germline values: CDR1 SGDLS, CDR2 YYNGEE. Deletions cut 0 bases from V and 5 bases from J, with 14 bases between. The CDR3 contains 15 residues.

The rearrangement uses TRBV7-9 and TRBJ1-1; no reliable D call. The CDR3 covers 14 residues. V was trimmed by 3 bases and J by 3 bases, leaving 11 bases between them. Germline CDR1 SEHNR, CDR2 FQNEAQ (reference sequence). In DNA form, the CDR3 reads TGTGCCAGCAGCTTTAGGAGGGATGACACTGAAGCTTTCTTT. This sequence encodes CASSFRRDDTEAFF.

The rearrangement joins TRBV12-5 to TRBJ2-2; 9 bases agree with TRBD2. J lost 4 bases, V lost 5 bases, and 8 bases had no gene match. Germline V gene lookup returns CDR1 LGHNT and CDR2 FRNRAP. There are 16 residues in the CDR3. The DNA for the CDR3 is TGTGCTAGTGGTGGGGGACTAGCTCGCAGCACCGGGGAGCTGTTTTTT. Its translation is CASGGGLARSTGELFF.

This sequence joins TRBV7-9 and TRBJ1-5; 7 bases line up with TRBD1. V shed 5 bases and J 3 bases; nucleotides not matched to a gene: 4. Germline-derived CDR1 and CDR2 are SEHNR and FQNEAQ (reference sequence). The CDR3 totals 14 residues. CDR3 DNA: TGTGCCAGCAGCAGGGACAGTAACAATCAGCCCCAGCATTTT. Protein sequence: CASSRDSNNQPQHF.

This chain links TRBV2 with TRBJ2-5; TRBD2 aligns across 7 bases. This CDR3 is 15 amino acids long. With V trimmed by 4 bases and J by 5 bases, 10 bases remained unmatched. Germline V CDR1 and CDR2: SNHLY, FYNNEI. The CDR3 reads CASSGVVGGTETQYF. The CDR3 DNA reads TGTGCCAGCAGTGGAGTTGTGGGAGGGACGGAGACCCAGTACTTC.

The chain couples TRBV28 to TRBJ2-1, with TRBD2 identical over 8 bases. V trimming: 6 bases; J trimming: 6 bases; junction bases outside the gene matches: 7. The germline V gene has CDR1 MDHEN and CDR2 SYDVKM. The CDR3 length is 14 residues. CDR3 protein: CASRPGTRLNEQFF. As DNA, the CDR3 is TGTGCCAGCAGGCCCGGGACTAGACTCAATGAGCAGTTCTTC. Based on the CDR3 plus reference TRBV28 and TRBJ2-1, the full variable domain is DVKVTQSSRYLVKRTGEKVFLECVQDMDHENMFWYRQDPGLGLRLIYFSYDVKMKEKGDIPEGYSVSREKKERFSLILESASTNQTSMYLCASRPGTRLNEQFFGPGTRLTVL.

This clone was recorded a few times. The CDR3 coding sequence is TGTGCCAGCTCACCCCCTGTCATCAACTATGGCTACACCTTC. It encodes CASSPPVINYGYTF. This chain links TRBV18 with TRBJ1-2; D remains unclear. Looked up from germline, CDR1 is KGHSH and CDR2 is LQKENI. The V and J ends lost 3 bases and 2 bases respectively, with 10 bases between them. CDR3 length equals 14 residues.

The rearrangement links TRBV3-1 (or the pseudogene TRBV3-2) to TRBJ1-1; the D is unclear. The V and J ends lost 0 bases and 8 bases respectively, with 10 bases between them. This CDR3 region has 13 residues. Germline V CDR1 and CDR2: LGHDT, YNNKEL (reference sequence). DNA of the CDR3: TGTGCCAGCAGCCAAGATAGCGGTTGGGAAGCTTTCTTT. It specifies CASSQDSGWEAFF.

The chain couples TRBV5-4 to TRBJ2-1; TRBD2 matches 7 bases. The junction had 14 bases not matched to a gene; V was cut back by 6 bases and J by 5 bases. The germline V gene encodes CDR1 SGHNT and CDR2 YYREEE (reference sequence). The length of the CDR3 is 16 residues. The chain's CDR3 is CASNPHSGGGDNEQFF. As DNA, the CDR3 is TGTGCCAGCAACCCACACTCTGGCGGGGGTGACAATGAGCAGTTCTTC.

The chain couples TRBV5-4 to TRBJ1-5; 8 bases map to TRBD1. V dropped 4 bases and J dropped 5; count of bases not matched to a gene: 8. Germline CDR1 reads SGHNT; CDR2 reads YYREEE (reference sequence). The CDR3 covers 15 residues. The CDR3 DNA reads TGTGCCAGCAGCCTGGGGACAGGACGAGATCAGCCCCAGCATTTT. Translating it yields CASSLGTGRDQPQHF.

The chain uses TRBV5-6 and TRBJ2-7, with 8 bases matching TRBD2. V was clipped by 5 bases and J by 2 bases; unmatched bases: 9. The CDR3 consists of 15 residues. CDR1 is SGHDT and CDR2 is YYEEEE in the germline V gene. CDR3 in amino acids: CASRSGSGTTYEQYF. The CDR3 nucleotides read TGTGCCAGCAGGTCTGGTAGCGGGACTACCTACGAGCAGTACTTC.

The V and J genes are TRBV21-1 and TRBJ2-7; the table's D gene call, TRBD2, was not cross checked with the DNA. TRBV21-1 represents a pseudogene. This CDR3 has 15 amino acids. Here the CDR3 DNA reads TGTGCCAGCAGCAAAACTAGCGGGAGCTCCTACGAGCAGTACTTC. Its translation: CASSKTSGSSYEQYF.

The table lists this clone with a count of one. An end of the junction differs from the germline gene, which may be a read error. The chain recombines TRBV18 with TRBJ1-1, with 8 nucleotides matching TRBD1. This CDR3 is built from 15 residues. CDR1 KGHSH and CDR2 LQKENI come from the germline V gene. CDR3 bases: TGTGCCAGCTCACGAGGACAGGGAAAAAACATTGAAGCTTTCTTT. Translation: CASSRGQGKNIEAFF.